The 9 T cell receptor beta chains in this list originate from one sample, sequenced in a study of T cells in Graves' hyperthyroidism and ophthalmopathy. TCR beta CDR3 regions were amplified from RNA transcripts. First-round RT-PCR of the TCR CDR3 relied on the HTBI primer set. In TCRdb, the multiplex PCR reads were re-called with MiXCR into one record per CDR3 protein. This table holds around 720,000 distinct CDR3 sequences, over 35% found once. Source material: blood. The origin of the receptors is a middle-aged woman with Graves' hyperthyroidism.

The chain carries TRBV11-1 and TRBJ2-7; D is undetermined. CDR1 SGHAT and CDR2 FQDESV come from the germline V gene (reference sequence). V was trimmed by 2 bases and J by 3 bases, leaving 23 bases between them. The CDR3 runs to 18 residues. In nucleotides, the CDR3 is TGTGCCAGCAGCTTACCCTCAGGTTGTCCGAGCCGAATCTACGAGCAGTACTTC. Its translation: CASSLPSGCPSRIYEQYF. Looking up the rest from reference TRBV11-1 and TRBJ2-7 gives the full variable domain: EAEVAQSPRYKITEKSQAVAFWCDPISGHATLYWYRQILGQGPELLVQFQDESVVDDSQLPKDRFSAERLKGVDSTLKIQPAELGDSAMYLCASSLPSGCPSRIYEQYFGPGTRLTVT.

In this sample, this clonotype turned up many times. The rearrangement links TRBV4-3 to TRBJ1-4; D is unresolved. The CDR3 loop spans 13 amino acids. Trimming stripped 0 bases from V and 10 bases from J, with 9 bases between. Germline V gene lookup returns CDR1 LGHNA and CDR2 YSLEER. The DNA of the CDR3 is TGCGCCAGCAGCCAAGATAAGGCGGGAAAACTGTTTTTT. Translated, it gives CASSQDKAGKLFF.

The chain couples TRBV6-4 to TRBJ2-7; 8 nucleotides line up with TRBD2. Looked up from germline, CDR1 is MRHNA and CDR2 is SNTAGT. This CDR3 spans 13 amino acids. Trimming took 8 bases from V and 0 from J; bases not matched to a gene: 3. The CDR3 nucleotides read TGTGCCAGCTTCAGCGGGGGCTCCTACGAGCAGTACTTC. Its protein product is CASFSGGSYEQYF.

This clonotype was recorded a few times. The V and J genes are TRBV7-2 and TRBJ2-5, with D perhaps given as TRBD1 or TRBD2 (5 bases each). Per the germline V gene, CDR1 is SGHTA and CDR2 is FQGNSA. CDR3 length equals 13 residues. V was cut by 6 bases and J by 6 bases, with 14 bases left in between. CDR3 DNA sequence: TGTGCCAGCAGTCCGACGGGGCTGAAGACCCAGTACTTC. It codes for CASSPTGLKTQYF.

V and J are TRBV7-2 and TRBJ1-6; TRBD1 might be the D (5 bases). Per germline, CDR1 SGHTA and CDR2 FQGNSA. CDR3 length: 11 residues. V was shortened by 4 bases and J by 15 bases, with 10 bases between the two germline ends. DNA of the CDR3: TGTGCCAGCAGCTACCGGGGACGCCTCCACTTT. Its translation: CASSYRGRLHF.

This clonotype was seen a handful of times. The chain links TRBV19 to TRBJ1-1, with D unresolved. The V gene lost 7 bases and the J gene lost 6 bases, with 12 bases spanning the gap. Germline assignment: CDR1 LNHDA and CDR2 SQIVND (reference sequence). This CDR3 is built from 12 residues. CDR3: CASIDGKAEAFF. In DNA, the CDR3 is TGTGCCAGTATAGATGGGAAAGCTGAAGCTTTCTTT. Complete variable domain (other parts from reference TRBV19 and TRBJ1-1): DGGITQSPKYLFRKEGQNVTLSCEQNLNHDAMYWYRQDPGQGLRLIYYSQIVNDFQKGDIAEGYSVSREKKESFPLTVTSAQKNPTAFYLCASIDGKAEAFFGQGTRLTVV.

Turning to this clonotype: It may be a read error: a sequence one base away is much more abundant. CDR3 loop: CATSDLKGRGTGELVF. CDR3 nucleotides: TGTGCCACCAGTGATTTGAAGGGGCGCGGCACCGGGGAGCTGGTTTTT. This sequence joins TRBV24-1 and TRBJ2-2; tentatively, D is TRBD1 or TRBD2 (5 bases each). Germline CDR1 KGHDR, CDR2 SFDVKD. This CDR3 spans 16 amino acids.

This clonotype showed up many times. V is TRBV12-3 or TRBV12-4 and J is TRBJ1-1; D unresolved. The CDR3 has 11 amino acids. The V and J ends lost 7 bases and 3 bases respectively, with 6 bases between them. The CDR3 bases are TGTGCCAGCACATTAGACACTGAAGCTTTCTTT. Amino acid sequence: CASTLDTEAFF.

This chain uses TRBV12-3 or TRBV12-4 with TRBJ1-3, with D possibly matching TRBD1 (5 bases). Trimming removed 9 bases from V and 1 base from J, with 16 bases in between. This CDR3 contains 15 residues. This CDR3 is CASTSGGDSGNTIYF. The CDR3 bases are TGTGCCAGTACTAGTGGGGGAGATTCTGGAAACACCATATATTTT.